Listed below are T cell receptor beta chains from one sample, sequenced in a study of OX40 agonist ivuxolimab in advanced cancers. TCRdb's copy holds only in-frame clones and misses some; the assay was immunoSEQ multiplex PCR. The sample has tens of thousands of clones; more than 80% are singletons. The sequences come from CD4+ or CD8+ T cells sorted from blood, collected in a trial of the OX40 agonist ivuxolimab. These receptor sequences come from an adult with an advanced solid tumor such as melanoma, head and neck, liver or kidney cancer. Each CDR3 is given with its conserved first and last residue. Each record gives: clone size, V gene, D gene, J gene, CDR3 DNA, CDR3 protein. A D gene is named only where the DNA matches it firmly. Not every row has a clone size; where given, it reads once, few, many or a size class.

>NA|TRBV6-5|NA|TRBJ1-6
TGTGCCAGCCAGGATCTTGCGGGCGGTTCACCCCTCCACTTT
CASQDLAGGSPLHF
>NA|TRBV2|NA|TRBJ2-3
TGTGCCAGCGTGCGTACTAGCACAGATACGCAGTATTTT
CASVRTSTDTQYF
>NA|TRBV14|NA|TRBJ2-2
TGTGCCAGCAGCCAAGATTCGAACACCGGGGAGCTGTTTTTT
CASSQDSNTGELFF
>few|TRBV7-9|NA|TRBJ1-1
TGTGCCAGCAGCCCCACTGACGATACTGAAGCTTTCTTT
CASSPTDDTEAFF
>few|TRBV9|NA|TRBJ2-2
TGTGCCAGCAGCGTGACTGGGGTGAACACCGGGGAGCTGTTTTTT
CASSVTGVNTGELFF
>NA|TRBV11-3|TRBD2|TRBJ2-1
TGTGCCAGCAGCTTAGATACGGGAGGGTACAATGAGCAGTTCTTC
CASSLDTGGYNEQFF
>NA|TRBV25-1|TRBD1|TRBJ1-1
TGTGCCAGCAGTGGGAGGGGACAGGGGGAAGCTTTCTTT
CASSGRGQGEAFF
>NA|TRBV27|TRBD1|TRBJ1-5
TGTGCCAGCAGTTTAGACTGGGGGACAGTTAATAGCAATCAGCCCCAGCATTTT
CASSLDWGTVNSNQPQHF
>NA|TRBV15|NA|TRBJ1-1
TGTGCCACCAGCAGAGAAAAATCGGCCGCTGCTGAAGCTTTCTTT
CATSREKSAAAEAFF
>once|TRBV4-1|NA|TRBJ2-6
TGCGCCAGCAGCCAAGGGCTTAAACTAGCTGGGGCCAACGTCCTGACTTTC
CASSQGLKLAGANVLTF
>few|TRBV11-2|NA|TRBJ1-1
TGTGCCAGCAGCTTAGGGCGGCTGGCTTTCTTT
CASSLGRLAFF
>NA|TRBV5-6|TRBD2|TRBJ2-1
TGTGCCAGCAGCTTGAGACTAGCGGGAGCCAATGAGCAGTTCTTC
CASSLRLAGANEQFF
>NA|TRBV29-1|NA|TRBJ1-4
TGCAGCGTTCAATGGACAGATGAAAAACTGTTTTTT
CSVQWTDEKLFF
>NA|TRBV23-1|NA|TRBJ2-5
TGCGCCAGCAGTCCCGGGGGACAGCTACAAGAGACCCAGTACTTC
CASSPGGQLQETQYF
>NA|TRBV30|TRBD2|TRBJ2-4
TGTGCCTGGATGGCGGGAGGGAGAAACATTCAGTACTTC
CAWMAGGRNIQYF
>once|TRBV6-1|NA|TRBJ1-1
TGTGCCAGCAATCCGCAGGGCTGGTCGAAATCGGGCTTT
CASNPQGWSKSGF
>NA|TRBV5-1|NA|TRBJ2-1
TGCGCCAGCACCGGGACTGGGAGCTCCTACAATGAGCAGTTCTTC
CASTGTGSSYNEQFF
>NA|TRBV7-8|TRBD1|TRBJ1-1
TGTGCCAGCAGCTTAGTAGGGCAGGGGGCCGGTTTCACTGAAGCTTTCTTT
CASSLVGQGAGFTEAFF
>few|TRBV7-2|NA|TRBJ2-5
TGTGCCAGCAGCTTAGATAGGGCTAGCCAAGAGACCCAGTACTTC
CASSLDRASQETQYF
>NA|TRBV15|NA|TRBJ2-1
TGTGCCACCAGCAGGGACCTCACGAGCTCCTACAATGAGCAGTTCTTC
CATSRDLTSSYNEQFF
>NA|TRBV12-2|NA|TRBJ2-3
TGTGCAAGTCGCCTCTACAGGGGGCGGAGGAATACGCAGTATTTT
CASRLYRGRRNTQYF
>NA|TRBV11-3|NA|TRBJ1-1
TGTGCCAGCAGCTTAATGGCGAACACTGAAGCTTTCTTT
CASSLMANTEAFF
>NA|TRBV5-1|TRBD1|TRBJ2-3
TGCGCCAGCAGCGCCGAGGGCTGGACAGGGGGTACAGATACGCAGTATTTT
CASSAEGWTGGTDTQYF
>NA|TRBV5-6|TRBD1|TRBJ1-1
TGTGCCAGCAGCTGGGGACAGGGGGCGAAAGCTTTCTTT
CASSWGQGAKAFF
>NA|TRBV4-2|NA|TRBJ2-3
TGTGCCAGCGGAACCCGGGGGCGGGAAATCGCGCAGTATTTT
CASGTRGREIAQYF
>few|TRBV5-6|TRBD1|TRBJ1-2
TGTGCCAGCAGCTTGTGGGGCCTCGACAGGGAGGGCGGCTACACCTTC
CASSLWGLDREGGYTF
>NA|TRBV5-1|NA|TRBJ1-1
TGCGCCAGCACCGAGGGGAAGAACACTGAAGCTTTCTTT
CASTEGKNTEAFF
>NA|TRBV18|TRBD1|TRBJ1-1
TGTGCCAGCTCACCACCGCAGACAGGGGGCACGGGGGGTGAAGCTTTCTTT
CASSPPQTGGTGGEAFF
>NA|TRBV30|TRBD2|TRBJ2-3
TGTGCCTGGGGCTTGGGACTAGCGGGAGGTGATACGCAGTATTTT
CAWGLGLAGGDTQYF
>NA|TRBV12-5|NA|TRBJ2-3
TGTGCTAGTGGTTTGGTATGGGCGAGCGGATTTAGCACAGATACGCAGTATTTT
CASGLVWASGFSTDTQYF
>NA|TRBV25-1|NA|TRBJ1-1
TGTGCCAGCAGTGTAGGCGCCACTGAAGCTTTCTTT
CASSVGATEAFF
>NA|TRBV9|NA|TRBJ2-3
TGTGCCAGCAGCGTAGACACAGGGAGCAGAGATACGCAGTATTTT
CASSVDTGSRDTQYF
>NA|TRBV2|NA|TRBJ1-2
TGTGCCAGCAGCCGTGAGGACTCCCACTACGCCTACTATGGCTACACCTTC
CASSREDSHYAYYGYTF
>few|TRBV30|TRBD2|TRBJ2-1
TGTGCCTGGATGGTGAGCGGGAGTAGATTCTTC
CAWMVSGSRFF
>NA|TRBV7-6|TRBD2|TRBJ2-1
TGTGCCAGCAGCTTAGAACGTCAGGGGACTAGCGGGAGTTGGGAGCAGTTCTTC
CASSLERQGTSGSWEQFF
>NA|TRBV2|NA|TRBJ2-7
TGTGCCAGCGGGCAGGAGTCCTACGAGCAGTACTTC
CASGQESYEQYF
>NA|TRBV4-1|TRBD1|TRBJ1-1
TGCGCCAGCAGCCAAGATCCGACAGGGTATAACACTGAAGCTTTCTTT
CASSQDPTGYNTEAFF
>few|TRBV27|NA|TRBJ2-7
TGTGCCAGCAGTTTGGCAGGGACCGAGCAGTACTTC
CASSLAGTEQYF
>NA|TRBV7-2|NA|TRBJ1-2
TGTGCCAGCAGCTCAGGCAGGGCTGATACCTTC
CASSSGRADTF
>NA|TRBV5-1|TRBD1|TRBJ2-1
TGCGCCAGCAGCCGGACAGGTTCAAGAGGAAATGAGCAGTTCTTC
CASSRTGSRGNEQFF
>few|TRBV7-3|TRBD1|TRBJ1-2
TGTGCCAGCAGCTTCGACAGGGACTCTGGCTACACCTTC
CASSFDRDSGYTF
>NA|TRBV5-6|NA|TRBJ2-1
TGTGCCAGCAGCTTGGATCGACAGCTCTCCTACAATGAGCAGTTCTTC
CASSLDRQLSYNEQFF
>NA|TRBV10-3|TRBD1|TRBJ2-7
TGTGCCATCAGTGGAAGAAGCGGGACAGGGGGCTCCGAGCAGTACTTC
CAISGRSGTGGSEQYF
>NA|TRBV5-1|TRBD1|TRBJ1-1
TGCGCCAGCAGCTTTAGGGGACTGAGGACAGGGCAAGCTGAAGCTTTCTTT
CASSFRGLRTGQAEAFF
>NA|TRBV5-1|NA|TRBJ2-1
TGCGCCAGCAGCTTGAGCAATCCGCCGGCCTACAATGAGCAGTTCTTC
CASSLSNPPAYNEQFF
>NA|TRBV6-6|NA|TRBJ2-5
TGTGCCAGCAGTTACCTCGGACGGCAAGAGACCCAGTACTTC
CASSYLGRQETQYF
>NA|TRBV27|TRBD1|TRBJ1-1
TGTGCCAGCAGTTTAAGAGGACAGGTGAACACTGAAGCTTTCTTT
CASSLRGQVNTEAFF
>NA|TRBV6-6|NA|TRBJ2-2
TGTGCCAGCAGGGACGACACCGGGGAGCTGTTTTTT
CASRDDTGELFF
>few|TRBV2|NA|TRBJ2-5
TGTGCCAGCAGTGGTGGGCTTGGGGAGACCCAGTACTTC
CASSGGLGETQYF
>NA|TRBV7-6|TRBD2|TRBJ2-7
TGTGCCAGCACTAGCGGGAGCCCCTCGTACGAGCAGTACTTC
CASTSGSPSYEQYF
>NA|TRBV6-6|NA|TRBJ2-7
TGTGCCACAAAGGGAGCTGGCGAGCAGTACTTC
CATKGAGEQYF
>once|TRBV29-1|NA|TRBJ2-3
TGCAGCGTGGCACAGGGGAGGACAGATACGCAGTATTTT
CSVAQGRTDTQYF
>few|TRBV11-3|TRBD2|TRBJ2-1
TGTGCCAGCAGTGTAGCGGGAGGCTACAATGAGCAGTTCTTC
CASSVAGGYNEQFF
>NA|TRBV7-3|NA|TRBJ2-3
TGTGCCAGCAGCCCGACTAGCACAGATACGCAGTATTTT
CASSPTSTDTQYF
>NA|TRBV6-4|NA|TRBJ2-3
TGTGCCAGCAGTGAACGGACTCTCACAGATACGCAGTATTTT
CASSERTLTDTQYF
>NA|TRBV10-3|TRBD2|TRBJ2-2
TGTGCCATCAGTGAGTCTAGCGGGCCATACACCGGGGAGCTGTTTTTT
CAISESSGPYTGELFF
>NA|TRBV6-5|NA|TRBJ2-5
TGTGCCAGCAGTTACTCGCGACAGGGAGGAGAGACCCAGTACTTC
CASSYSRQGGETQYF